The 24 T cell receptor beta chains below were found in one sample sequenced in a study of T cell responses to AZD1222 COVID-19 vaccine. This table comes from immunoSEQ multiplex PCR, and its TCRdb copy is limited to in-frame clones, with some not included. The sample lists about 170,000 clones; about 90% were seen once. Specimen: peripheral blood, collected 28 days after the second dose of the MenACWY control vaccine. The receptors shown here come from an adult who received the MenACWY meningococcal vaccine as a control.

V and J are TRBV3-1 (or the pseudogene TRBV3-2) and TRBJ2-2; the match to TRBD2 covers 8 bases. Germline V lookup: CDR1 LGHDT, CDR2 YNNKEL (reference sequence). This CDR3 region has 17 residues. The J segment lost 1 base and the V segment lost 6 bases, leaving 10 bases of the junction unmatched. The CDR3 nucleotides are TGTGCCAGCAGTCCTTTTTGGGCGGGAGGGAACACCGGGGAGCTGTTTTTT. Translated: CASSPFWAGGNTGELFF.

This chain connects TRBV6-5 to TRBJ1-2; 10 bases are shared with TRBD1. The V and J ends lost 5 bases and 3 bases, in that order; junction bases with no gene match: 6. The CDR3 contains 15 residues. Germline V gene data show CDR1 as MNHEY and CDR2 as SVGAGI. The DNA for the CDR3 is TGTGCCAGCAGTCGACAGGGGGCGCGTTACTATGGCTACACCTTC. As protein: CASSRQGARYYGYTF.

The chain links TRBV11-2 to TRBJ1-1; D is unresolved. The CDR3 length is 17 residues. V lost 6 bases to trimming and J lost 3 bases, with 23 bases between them. The germline V gene encodes CDR1 SGHAT and CDR2 FQNNGV. The CDR3 here is CASSDGSHLALDTEAFF. The DNA of the CDR3 is TGTGCCAGCAGTGATGGGTCTCACTTAGCCTTGGACACTGAAGCTTTCTTT.

This sequence joins TRBV12-3 or TRBV12-4 and TRBJ2-3; D gene ambiguous. With 3 bases removed from V and 3 bases from J, the gap between germline ends came to 4 bases. CDR3 length equals 12 residues. The CDR3: CASSFGTDTQYF. The CDR3, as DNA: TGTGCCAGCAGTTTCGGGACAGATACGCAGTATTTT.

V and J are TRBV21-1 and TRBJ2-6. TRBV21-1 is a known pseudogene. The CDR3 sequence is 14 residues long. The CDR3 coding sequence is TGTGCCAGCGGATCTTCCTCTGGGGCCAACGTCCTGACTTTC. This codes for CASGSSSGANVLTF.

J is TRBJ1-2 and V is TRBV28; 7 bases map to TRBD1. The germline gives CDR1 MDHEN, CDR2 SYDVKM. The CDR3 has 13 amino acids. J gave up 4 bases and V 5 bases, and 4 bases lay outside the gene matches. The CDR3 loop is CASSPDRVYGYTF. The CDR3 DNA reads TGTGCCAGCAGTCCAGACAGGGTCTATGGCTACACCTTC.

The chain links TRBV5-1 to TRBJ1-6, with TRBD1 as a possible D gene (5 bases). The CDR3 loop spans 16 amino acids. The germline CDR1 and CDR2 sequences are SGHRS and YFSETQ. The V end lost 2 bases, the J end lost 4 bases, and 13 bases lay between the germline ends. The CDR3 here is CASSLAGTRYNSPLHF. CDR3 DNA: TGCGCCAGCAGCTTAGCCGGGACCCGATATAATTCACCCCTCCACTTT.

The rearrangement links TRBV30 to TRBJ1-5; D ambiguous. The V gene's germline CDR1 is GTSNPN and CDR2 SVGIG (reference sequence). Deletions cut 1 base from V and 3 bases from J, with 7 bases between. The CDR3 has 13 residues. The CDR3 DNA reads as TGTGCCTGGAGTGGGGGTAACAATCAGCCCCAGCATTTT. Its protein product is CAWSGGNNQPQHF.

The V gene is TRBV2, the J gene TRBJ1-1; possibly TRBD1 for D (5 bases). Trimming stripped 9 bases from V and 1 base from J, with 12 bases between. Per the germline V gene, CDR1 is SNHLY and CDR2 is FYNNEI. There are 13 residues in the CDR3. The CDR3 loop reads CARRRTGNTEAFF. As DNA, the CDR3 is TGTGCCAGGCGACGTACAGGGAACACTGAAGCTTTCTTT.

The CDR3 nucleotides read TGCGCCAGCAGCTTGGAAAAGCTGGCGGGTCTAGGGAGCTCCTACAATGAGCAGTTCTTC. Translating gives CASSLEKLAGLGSSYNEQFF. This rearrangement joins TRBV5-1 to TRBJ2-1; tentative D call: TRBD2 (5 bases). Germline assignment: CDR1 SGHRS and CDR2 YFSETQ. V was clipped by 0 bases and J by 0 bases, with 22 bases between them. The CDR3 covers 20 residues.

This sequence joins TRBV5-1 and TRBJ2-7; D uncertain. There are 14 residues in the CDR3. The V end was cut by 0 bases, the J end by 7 bases, with 14 bases between. Germline V gene data show CDR1 as SGHRS and CDR2 as YFSETQ. CDR3 sequence (DNA): TGCGCCAGCAGCTTGGATACTGCCCCTAGGGAGCAGTACTTC. Its protein is CASSLDTAPREQYF.

The chain uses TRBV28 and TRBJ1-6; D is uncertain. The V gene's germline CDR1 is MDHEN and CDR2 SYDVKM. The ends were cut back, 7 bases at V and 14 bases at J, with 15 bases in the middle. This CDR3 contains 12 residues. CDR3: CASTSDPRTLHF. The CDR3 bases are TGTGCCAGCACCAGCGACCCTCGGACCCTCCACTTT.

The chain is built from TRBV4-2 and TRBJ2-1, with 8 bases identical to TRBD2. Germline V gene data show CDR1 as LGHNA and CDR2 as YNFKEQ. CDR3 length equals 14 residues. J lost 10 bases, V lost 4 bases, and 9 bases had no gene match. The CDR3 reads CASSRAGEQWEQFF. The CDR3 DNA reads TGTGCCAGCAGCCGAGCGGGAGAACAGTGGGAGCAGTTCTTC.

The J gene is TRBJ1-3, the V gene TRBV7-9, with 7 bases matching TRBD1. The length of the CDR3 is 15 residues. The V gene's germline CDR1 is SEHNR and CDR2 FQNEAQ (reference sequence). The junction had 3 bases not matched to a gene; V was cut back by 4 bases and J by 0 bases. CDR3 bases: TGTGCCAGCAGCTCCGGGACAGACTCTGGAAACACCATATATTTT. Translating gives CASSSGTDSGNTIYF.

The chain links TRBV10-1 to TRBJ2-7; 7 bases line up with TRBD1. Per germline, CDR1 WNHNN and CDR2 SYGVQD (reference sequence). The CDR3 spans 14 residues. Germline trimming cut 5 bases from V and 2 bases from J; bases unmatched to any gene: 6. The CDR3 is CASSPPGTAYEQYF. The CDR3 DNA follows: TGCGCCAGCAGTCCTCCTGGGACAGCCTACGAGCAGTACTTC.

The chain employs TRBV6-2 or TRBV6-3 and TRBJ2-7; D is undetermined. V was pared by 4 bases and J by 0 bases, with 4 bases between. Germline CDR1 and CDR2: MNHEY and SVGEGT. This CDR3 region has 12 residues. Here the CDR3 DNA reads TGTGCCAGCAGTTTCGACTCCTACGAGCAGTACTTC. Translated, it gives CASSFDSYEQYF.

The chain recombines TRBV10-2 with TRBJ1-1; no clear D gene. This CDR3 has 14 amino acids. V dropped 3 bases and J dropped 6 bases, with 14 bases sitting between them. Germline loops: CDR1 WSHSY, CDR2 SAAADI. The CDR3 bases are TGCGCCAGCAGTGAACCCGGGAATGGCGCTGAAGCTTTCTTT. It is translated as CASSEPGNGAEAFF.

This sequence joins TRBV5-4 and TRBJ1-1, with a possible D match to TRBD1 (5 bases). V was cut by 3 bases and J by 8 bases, with 8 bases left in between. The length of the CDR3 is 11 residues. Germline CDR1 SGHNT, CDR2 YYREEE (reference sequence). CDR3 loop: CASSSRTEAFF. The CDR3, as DNA: TGTGCCAGCAGCTCCAGGACAGAAGCTTTCTTT.

J is TRBJ2-7 and V is TRBV7-2, with D possibly TRBD2 on 5 matching bases. The CDR3 consists of 13 residues. In germline, CDR1 is SGHTA, CDR2 FQGNSA. The V end lost 5 bases, the J end lost 4 bases, and 12 bases lay between the germline ends. CDR3 bases: TGTGCCAGCAGCCGTACAGCGGAATACGAGCAGTACTTC. This codes for CASSRTAEYEQYF.

The chain couples TRBV4-3 to TRBJ1-4; 9 positions match TRBD1. CDR3 length equals 18 residues. Germline V gives CDR1 LGHNA, CDR2 YSLEER. With V trimmed by 5 bases and J by 3 bases, 13 bases remained unmatched. The CDR3 region is CASSGRRTGEKANEKLFF. Here the CDR3 DNA reads TGCGCCAGCAGCGGCCGCAGGACAGGGGAGAAGGCTAATGAAAAACTGTTTTTT.

V usage is TRBV2 and J usage is TRBJ2-1, with D tentatively TRBD2 (6 bases). The germline V gene encodes CDR1 SNHLY and CDR2 FYNNEI. The CDR3 extends over 15 amino acids. Trimming took off 8 bases at V and 4 bases at J, with 18 bases between the two ends. The CDR3 reads CASLLAGYPYNEQFF. The CDR3 DNA sequence: TGTGCCAGCTTACTCGCGGGGTACCCATACAATGAGCAGTTCTTC.

The chain carries TRBV6-2 or TRBV6-3 and TRBJ1-5; D is possibly TRBD1 (5 bases). The CDR3 loop spans 18 amino acids. With 2 bases removed from V and 0 bases from J, the gap between germline ends came to 17 bases. Germline loops: CDR1 MNHEY, CDR2 SVGEGT. The CDR3 sequence: CASSYPPTGVSSNQPQHF. The DNA of the CDR3 is TGTGCCAGCAGTTACCCGCCCACGGGGGTTTCTAGCAATCAGCCCCAGCATTTT.

The V and J genes are TRBV2 and TRBJ1-3; TRBD1 might be the D (6 bases). V lost 7 bases, J lost 7 bases, and 14 bases lay in between. Germline loops: CDR1 SNHLY, CDR2 FYNNEI. The CDR3 consists of 13 residues. CDR3 nucleotides: TGTGCCAGCAAGGGGGAAAAAAGGAACACCATATATTTT. This sequence encodes CASKGEKRNTIYF.

The chain uses TRBV5-1 and TRBJ2-3, with unresolved D. V was shortened by 5 bases and J by 3 bases, with 10 bases between the two germline ends. This CDR3 comprises 13 residues. Germline V CDR1 and CDR2: SGHRS, YFSETQ. In nucleotides, the CDR3 is TGCGCCAGCAGGTCATCAGGAACAGATACGCAGTATTTT. Encoded protein: CASRSSGTDTQYF.